These 5 T cell receptor beta chains share one sample of origin, sequenced in a study of T cell responses to AZD1222 COVID-19 vaccine. Libraries were prepared by immunoSEQ multiplex PCR; TCRdb keeps only in-frame clonotypes and omits some of them. The sample lists approximately 190,000 clones, just over 90% seen once, with roughly 0.99% in the top ten. Specimen: peripheral blood, collected on day 0 of AZD1222 vaccination. The source of these receptors is an adult in good health.

The CDR3 spells CASSDSNQGRRNEQFF. CDR3 nucleotides: TGTGCCAGCAGTGACTCGAACCAGGGAAGACGCAATGAGCAGTTCTTC. The V call is TRBV6-4, the J call TRBJ2-1; D might be TRBD1 (5 bases). CDR3 length: 16 amino acids. In germline, CDR1 is MRHNA, CDR2 SNTAGT. The ends were cut back, 0 bases at V and 6 bases at J, with 15 bases in the middle.

The V and J genes are TRBV7-2 and TRBJ2-7, with no clear D. This CDR3 has 12 residues. V was clipped by 3 bases and J by 7 bases, with 10 bases between them. Germline assignment: CDR1 SGHTA and CDR2 FQGNSA. CDR3 coding DNA: TGTGCCAGCAGCTTTCGGAACGGGGAGCAGTACTTC. Protein product: CASSFRNGEQYF.

The chain combines TRBV5-5 with TRBJ1-5, with 10 nucleotides matching TRBD1. The length of the CDR3 is 15 residues. J lost 4 bases, V lost 0 bases, and 1 base had no gene match. Looked up from germline, CDR1 is SGHKS and CDR2 is YYEKEE (reference sequence). The CDR3 loop is CASSLGGQGNQPQHF. The CDR3 DNA sequence: TGTGCCAGCAGCTTGGGGGGACAGGGGAATCAGCCCCAGCATTTT.

This chain uses TRBV28 with TRBJ1-1; TRBD1 agrees at 7 bases. From germline, CDR1 is MDHEN and CDR2 SYDVKM. The V and J ends lost 7 bases and 5 bases, in that order; junction bases with no gene match: 16. The CDR3 runs to 16 residues. For the CDR3, the DNA is TGTGCCAGCAATTCCTATTACAGGGGAATAGGTACTGAAGCTTTCTTT. This encodes CASNSYYRGIGTEAFF. Looking up the rest from reference TRBV28 and TRBJ1-1 gives the full variable domain: DVKVTQSSRYLVKRTGEKVFLECVQDMDHENMFWYRQDPGLGLRLIYFSYDVKMKEKGDIPEGYSVSREKKERFSLILESASTNQTSMYLCASNSYYRGIGTEAFFGQGTRLTVV.

The CDR3 DNA reads as TGTGCCAGCTCACAGTCTGGGGCCAACGTCCTGACTTTC. Protein product: CASSQSGANVLTF. The V and J genes are TRBV18 and TRBJ2-6, with D unclear. CDR3 length equals 13 residues. V lost 4 bases and J lost 1, with 2 bases in between. Germline values: CDR1 KGHSH, CDR2 LQKENI.